What follows are 27 T cell receptor beta chains derived from one specimen sequenced in a study of cytomegalovirus exposure and HLA in healthy donors. The PCR was carried out with 60 Vbeta primers and 13 Jbeta primers. Assay used: immunoSEQ multiplex PCR; TCRdb lists only in-frame clones, some missing. The table shows roughly 130,000 clones, with 80% occurring only once. Sequencing was done on a sample of PBMCs. These TCRs come from a middle-aged man in good health and CMV-seronegative.

The rearrangement joins TRBV6-1 to TRBJ1-4, with 7 bases that match TRBD1. Germline CDR1 is MNHNS and CDR2 is SASEGT. V dropped 6 bases and J dropped 3; count of bases not matched to a gene: 4. The CDR3 is 14 amino acids. CDR3 sequence: CASRGTVPNEKLFF. The CDR3 coding sequence is TGTGCCAGCAGAGGGACAGTACCTAATGAAAAACTGTTTTTT.

The V gene is TRBV25-1, the J gene TRBJ2-7, with a weak D call TRBD1 (6 bases). This CDR3 contains 11 residues. From germline, CDR1 is MGHDK and CDR2 SYGVNS. V was clipped by 5 bases and J by 6 bases, with 8 bases between them. For the CDR3, the DNA is TGTGCCAGCAGTTCAGGGGTCGAGCAGTACTTC. Protein product: CASSSGVEQYF.

This rearrangement joins TRBV27 to TRBJ1-1; D not resolved. V lost 3 bases and J 0 bases, leaving 14 bases between the germline ends. Germline V gene lookup returns CDR1 MNHEY and CDR2 SMNVEV (reference sequence). The CDR3 spans 16 residues. The CDR3 loop is CASSFSGVGVNTEAFF. In DNA, the CDR3 is TGTGCCAGCAGTTTTTCTGGGGTCGGGGTGAACACTGAAGCTTTCTTT.

J is TRBJ2-7 and V is TRBV11-3; 8 bases agree with TRBD1. From germline, CDR1 is SGHNT and CDR2 YENEEA. The junction had 12 bases not matched to a gene; V was cut back by 5 bases and J by 6 bases. The CDR3 spans 15 residues. The CDR3 DNA is TGTGCCAGCAGCCCAGGGGACGGACAGGGCTCCGAGCAGTACTTC. It encodes CASSPGDGQGSEQYF.

This chain uses TRBV7-3 with TRBJ2-6; D may be TRBD1 (6 bases). The CDR3 is 15 amino acids. The germline V gene encodes CDR1 SGHTA and CDR2 FQGTGA. Trimming left V 5 bases short and J 2 bases short, with 10 bases between. The CDR3 bases are TGTGCCAGCAGCCGAGGGGGAACTGGGGCCAACGTCCTGACTTTC. Its translation is CASSRGGTGANVLTF.

V is TRBV10-2 and J is TRBJ2-7; TRBD1 agrees at 9 bases. Germline values: CDR1 WSHSY, CDR2 SAAADI. Germline trimming cut 8 bases from V and 4 bases from J; bases unmatched to any gene: 12. The CDR3 length is 15 residues. The DNA of the CDR3 is TGCGCCAGCTCCGTGGGAACAGGGGGCGGGTACGAGCAGTACTTC. Translation: CASSVGTGGGYEQYF.

The chain uses TRBV28 and TRBJ2-3; TRBD2 matches at 10 bases. V shed 1 base, J shed 2 bases, and the junction held 9 bases outside the gene matches. The CDR3 totals 18 residues. Germline loops: CDR1 MDHEN, CDR2 SYDVKM. In nucleotides, the CDR3 is TGTGCCAGCAGTTTATATGCTAGCGGGGGAACTCTCACAGATACGCAGTATTTT. Translated, it gives CASSLYASGGTLTDTQYF.

The rearrangement uses TRBV14 and TRBJ2-3; perhaps TRBD2 as D (6 bases). CDR1 and CDR2 (germline): SGHDN, FVKESK. V was shortened by 6 bases and J by 6 bases, with 13 bases between the two germline ends. The CDR3 is 13 residues long. The CDR3 region is CASRIQGGDTQYF. For the CDR3, the DNA is TGTGCCAGCAGGATACAAGGAGGGGATACGCAGTATTTT.

The chain combines TRBV5-6 with TRBJ1-2, with unresolved D. V was clipped by 1 base and J by 8 bases, with 6 bases between them. The CDR3 is 11 amino acids. Looked up from germline, CDR1 is SGHDT and CDR2 is YYEEEE. DNA for the CDR3: TGTGCCAGCAGCTTGAGTGGCGGCTACACCTTC. It specifies CASSLSGGYTF.

V gene TRBV30 combines with J gene TRBJ1-5, with TRBD1 matching 10 bases. Trimming removed 5 bases from V and 5 bases from J; junction bases left unmatched: 9. Germline lookup yields CDR1 GTSNPN and CDR2 SVGIG (reference sequence). The CDR3 loop spans 15 amino acids. The CDR3 is CAWQMTGGRDQPQHF. CDR3 DNA sequence: TGTGCCTGGCAGATGACAGGGGGCAGGGATCAGCCCCAGCATTTT. The full variable domain, completed using reference TRBV30 and TRBJ1-5, is SQTIHQWPATLVQPVGSPLSLECTVEGTSNPNLYWYRQAAGRGLQLLFYSVGIGQISSEVPQNLSASRPQDRQFILSSKKLLLSDSGFYLCAWQMTGGRDQPQHFGDGTRLSIL.

This clone was observed a few times. The chain employs TRBV28 and TRBJ2-5, with TRBD2 matching over 7 bases. The CDR3 totals 12 residues. Germline V lookup: CDR1 MDHEN, CDR2 SYDVKM. V lost 6 bases, J lost 9 bases, and 7 bases stayed unmatched. CDR3 sequence: CASSPPGRAQYF. Here the CDR3 DNA reads TGTGCCAGCAGCCCCCCAGGGAGGGCCCAGTACTTC.

The rearrangement joins TRBV19 to TRBJ1-5, with D possibly matching TRBD1 (5 bases). CDR1 is LNHDA and CDR2 is SQIVND in the germline V gene (reference sequence). The germline V and J ends were trimmed by 2 bases and 5 bases, with 7 bases remaining between them. The CDR3 extends over 13 amino acids. CDR3: CASSIRGDQPQHF. As DNA, the CDR3 is TGTGCCAGTAGTATACGGGGGGATCAGCCCCAGCATTTT. Based on the CDR3 plus reference TRBV19 and TRBJ1-5, the full variable domain is DGGITQSPKYLFRKEGQNVTLSCEQNLNHDAMYWYRQDPGQGLRLIYYSQIVNDFQKGDIAEGYSVSREKKESFPLTVTSAQKNPTAFYLCASSIRGDQPQHFGDGTRLSIL.

V is TRBV4-1 and J is TRBJ2-7; 10 nucleotides match TRBD1. The CDR3 has 17 amino acids. The junction had 10 bases not matched to a gene; V was cut back by 0 bases and J by 5 bases. Per the germline V gene, CDR1 is MGHRA and CDR2 is YSYEKL. CDR3: CASSQEGKGQGRHEQYF. The CDR3 DNA follows: TGCGCCAGCAGCCAAGAGGGGAAGGGACAGGGGAGGCACGAGCAGTACTTC.

V usage is TRBV2 and J usage is TRBJ1-2, with a tentative D call TRBD1 (6 bases). Looked up from germline, CDR1 is SNHLY and CDR2 is FYNNEI. Deletions cut 3 bases from V and 3 bases from J, with 11 bases between. This CDR3 spans 14 amino acids. CDR3 sequence: CASSDTRTDYGYTF. The CDR3, as DNA: TGTGCCAGCAGTGACACCCGGACAGACTATGGCTACACCTTC.

The rearrangement joins TRBV6-6 to TRBJ1-1; TRBD1 aligns across 11 bases. The CDR3 contains 16 residues. Trimming took 4 bases from V and 4 from J; bases not matched to a gene: 8. Germline V CDR1 and CDR2: MNHNY, SVGAGI (reference sequence). CDR3 sequence reads: CASSSSPGQGGTEAFF. The CDR3 region has the DNA TGTGCCAGCAGTTCCTCGCCGGGACAGGGGGGCACTGAAGCTTTCTTT.

This clone was found once. The V call is TRBV2, the J call TRBJ1-2; 7 bases are shared with TRBD1. Trimming cost V 2 bases and J 1 base; bases outside gene matches: 7. The CDR3 runs to 16 residues. Per germline, CDR1 SNHLY and CDR2 FYNNEI. CDR3 protein: CASSERGPGFNYGYTF. The CDR3 DNA follows: TGTGCCAGCAGTGAAAGGGGGCCTGGGTTTAACTATGGCTACACCTTC.

This clone has more than one count but fewer than ten. The rearrangement joins TRBV19 to TRBJ2-5; 8 bases map to TRBD2. The V segment lost 5 bases and the J segment 13 bases; nucleotides outside the gene matches: 15. The CDR3 totals 14 residues. Germline V gene sequence: CDR1 LNHDA, CDR2 SQIVND (reference sequence). The CDR3: CASSPSPGTSPPYF. The CDR3 bases are TGTGCCAGTAGTCCTAGTCCCGGGACTAGTCCCCCGTACTTC. Full variable domain (missing parts from reference TRBV19 and TRBJ2-5): DGGITQSPKYLFRKEGQNVTLSCEQNLNHDAMYWYRQDPGQGLRLIYYSQIVNDFQKGDIAEGYSVSREKKESFPLTVTSAQKNPTAFYLCASSPSPGTSPPYFGPGTRLLVL.

This chain connects TRBV28 to TRBJ2-1, with 8 bases that match TRBD2. The CDR3 length is 14 residues. The germline V gene has CDR1 MDHEN and CDR2 SYDVKM. The V segment lost 1 base and the J segment 6 bases; nucleotides outside the gene matches: 2. CDR3 loop: CASSLLAGGNEQFF. DNA for the CDR3: TGTGCCAGCAGTTTATTGGCGGGGGGCAATGAGCAGTTCTTC. Supplemented by reference TRBV28 and TRBJ2-1, the full variable domain reads DVKVTQSSRYLVKRTGEKVFLECVQDMDHENMFWYRQDPGLGLRLIYFSYDVKMKEKGDIPEGYSVSREKKERFSLILESASTNQTSMYLCASSLLAGGNEQFFGPGTRLTVL.

J is TRBJ2-1 and V is TRBV30, with TRBD2 matching over 9 bases. With 3 bases clipped from V and 3 bases from J, the junction kept 12 bases outside the gene matches. This CDR3 is 17 amino acids long. Looked up from germline, CDR1 is GTSNPN and CDR2 is SVGIG (reference sequence). The CDR3 sequence: CAWRTRTSVRIYNEQFF. For the CDR3, the DNA is TGTGCCTGGAGGACCCGGACTAGCGTACGTATCTACAATGAGCAGTTCTTC. Full variable domain (outside the CDR3, taken from reference TRBV30 and TRBJ2-1): SQTIHQWPATLVQPVGSPLSLECTVEGTSNPNLYWYRQAAGRGLQLLFYSVGIGQISSEVPQNLSASRPQDRQFILSSKKLLLSDSGFYLCAWRTRTSVRIYNEQFFGPGTRLTVL.

The chain carries TRBV5-1 and TRBJ2-7; D is ambiguous. The ends were cut back, 0 bases at V and 5 bases at J, with 15 bases in the middle. The CDR3 is 15 residues long. CDR1 and CDR2 (germline): SGHRS, YFSETQ. The CDR3 is CASSLGVGEWDEQYF. In DNA, the CDR3 is TGCGCCAGCAGCTTGGGAGTGGGCGAGTGGGACGAGCAGTACTTC.

V gene TRBV7-2 combines with J gene TRBJ2-3; TRBD1 aligns across 7 bases. The V segment lost 5 bases and the J segment 5 bases; nucleotides outside the gene matches: 10. Germline CDR1 reads SGHTA; CDR2 reads FQGNSA. This CDR3 contains 15 residues. The CDR3 region is CASSGRQGSGDTQYF. The CDR3 DNA reads as TGTGCCAGCAGCGGACGACAGGGTTCGGGAGATACGCAGTATTTT.

The count of this clone is one. This sequence joins TRBV27 and TRBJ2-7, with D tentatively TRBD1 (6 bases). CDR1 MNHEY and CDR2 SMNVEV come from the germline V gene (reference sequence). Deletions cut 6 bases from V and 1 base from J, with 16 bases between. The CDR3 is 15 amino acids. CDR3 residues: CASSTRAGASYEQYF. The CDR3 nucleotides are TGTGCCAGCAGCACCAGGGCAGGGGCTTCCTACGAGCAGTACTTC.

This clone was counted a single time. The chain recombines TRBV28 with TRBJ2-3; 10 bases align to TRBD2. The CDR3 runs to 18 residues. The trim removed 6 bases at V and 2 bases at J, leaving 14 bases unmatched. Germline CDR1 MDHEN, CDR2 SYDVKM. The CDR3, as DNA: TGTGCCAGCAGCACGTCTTTAGGGCTAGCGGGGGACACAGATACGCAGTATTTT. Translating gives CASSTSLGLAGDTDTQYF.

V and J are TRBV2 and TRBJ1-6; D is unclear. The CDR3 has 14 amino acids. Between the trimmed V and J ends, which lost 5 bases and 5 bases, there was a span of 10 bases. Germline assignment: CDR1 SNHLY and CDR2 FYNNEI. The CDR3 sequence: CASSQTKNNSPLHF. DNA of the CDR3: TGTGCCAGCAGTCAGACAAAGAATAATTCACCCCTCCACTTT.

The CDR3 region is CASSYGSGNEQFF. The CDR3 DNA reads TGTGCCAGCAGTTACGGGTCAGGTAATGAGCAGTTCTTC. The chain couples TRBV6-5 to TRBJ2-1; D uncertain. CDR1 and CDR2 (germline): MNHEY, SVGAGI. This CDR3 is 13 amino acids long. The V gene lost 2 bases and the J gene lost 7 bases, with 9 bases spanning the gap.

This chain links TRBV28 with TRBJ2-7; D perhaps matches TRBD2 (6 bases). Trimming cost V 7 bases and J 0 bases, with 10 bases left between them. Looked up from germline, CDR1 is MDHEN and CDR2 is SYDVKM. The CDR3 covers 13 residues. DNA of the CDR3: TGTGCCAGCAATGGAGGGGCCTCCTACGAGCAGTACTTC. Protein: CASNGGASYEQYF.

About this clone itself: The same CDR3 is also encoded by other DNA sequences in this sample. The chain combines TRBV2 with TRBJ2-2; TRBD1 matches at 9 bases. The germline gives CDR1 SNHLY, CDR2 FYNNEI. The J segment lost 1 base and the V segment lost 6 bases, leaving 3 bases of the junction unmatched. The CDR3 is 15 residues long. The CDR3 spells CASSGQGRNTGELFF. The CDR3 DNA sequence: TGTGCCAGCAGCGGACAGGGGCGGAACACCGGGGAGCTGTTTTTT.